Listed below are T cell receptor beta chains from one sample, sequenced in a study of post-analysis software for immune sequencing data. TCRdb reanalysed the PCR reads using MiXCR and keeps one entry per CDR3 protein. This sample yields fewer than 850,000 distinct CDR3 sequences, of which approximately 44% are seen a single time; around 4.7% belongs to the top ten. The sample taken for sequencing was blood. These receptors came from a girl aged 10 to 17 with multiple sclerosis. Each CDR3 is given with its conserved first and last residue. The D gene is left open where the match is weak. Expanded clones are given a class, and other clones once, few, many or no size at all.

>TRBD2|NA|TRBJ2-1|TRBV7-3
TGTGCCAGCAGCTTAACGATAGGACTAGCGGGAGGGCCCCCCAATGAGCAGTTCTTC
CASSLTIGLAGGPPNEQFF
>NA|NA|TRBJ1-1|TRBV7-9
TGTGCCAGCAGCCCCTCATCAAACACTGAAGCTTTCTTT
CASSPSSNTEAFF
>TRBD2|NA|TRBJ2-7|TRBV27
TGTGCCAGCAGTCCCCGCAAGCTAGCGGACTCCTACGAGCAGTACTTC
CASSPRKLADSYEQYF
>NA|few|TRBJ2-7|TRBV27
TGTGCCAGCAGTTTTAGTAGGGCCCCCCCATACGAGCAGTACTTC
CASSFSRAPPYEQYF
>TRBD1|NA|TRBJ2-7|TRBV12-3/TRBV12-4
TGTGCCAGCGGGGCGGACAGGTCATACGAGCAGTACTTC
CASGADRSYEQYF
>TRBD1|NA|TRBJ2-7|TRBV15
TGTGCCACCAGCAGAAAAAGGACAGGGGACGAGCAGTACTTC
CATSRKRTGDEQYF
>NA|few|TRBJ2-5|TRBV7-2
TGTGCCAGCAGCCCCACCGGGTCCCCGCGGACCCAGTACTTC
CASSPTGSPRTQYF
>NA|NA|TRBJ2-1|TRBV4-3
TGCGCCAGCAGCCAAGACGGGATCCGGTACAATGAGCAGTTCTTC
CASSQDGIRYNEQFF
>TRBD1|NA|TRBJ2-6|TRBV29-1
TGCAGCGCCTTAACAGGGGGTGTCATCCTGACTTTC
CSALTGGVILTF
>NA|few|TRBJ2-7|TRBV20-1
TGCAGTGCTAGAGGGGGGGCTAGCCTAGGGGGGAACGAGCAGTACTTC
CSARGGASLGGNEQYF
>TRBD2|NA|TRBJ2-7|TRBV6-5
TGTGCCAGCAGTTACGGGATTAGCGGGAACTACGAGCAGTACTTC
CASSYGISGNYEQYF
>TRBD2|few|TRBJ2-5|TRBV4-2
TGTGCCAGCAGCCACGCACTAGCGGGAGCAGAGACCCAGTACTTC
CASSHALAGAETQYF
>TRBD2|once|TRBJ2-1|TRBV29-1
TGCAGCGTTGAAGGGCTAGCGGAGCGCTCCTACAATGAGCAGTTCTTC
CSVEGLAERSYNEQFF
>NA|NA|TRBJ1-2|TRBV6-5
TGTGCCAGCAGTTCACCGCGACAGGCCTATGGCTACACCTTC
CASSSPRQAYGYTF
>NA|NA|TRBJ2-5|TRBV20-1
TGCAGTGCTGGGGGGGCACTCCAAGAGACCCAGTACTTC
CSAGGALQETQYF
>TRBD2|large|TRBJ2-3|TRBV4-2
TGTGCCAGCAGCTCTCGGACTAGCGGGGGCTCAGCAGATACGCAGTATTTT
CASSSRTSGGSADTQYF
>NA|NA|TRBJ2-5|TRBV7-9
TGTGCCAGCAGCTTAGGCGGAACAGCTTGGCAGTACTTC
CASSLGGTAWQYF
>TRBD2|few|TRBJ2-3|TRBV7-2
TGTGCCAGCAGCTTAATGGCCCCGGGACTAGCGGTCCCTAGCACAGATACGCAGTATTTT
CASSLMAPGLAVPSTDTQYF
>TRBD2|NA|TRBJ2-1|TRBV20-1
TGCAGTGCTAATGGGCGGGAGCGGCCAAATGAGCAGTTCTTC
CSANGRERPNEQFF
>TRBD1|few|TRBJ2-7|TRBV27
TGTGCCAGCAGTTTAAATCGACAGGGATCCGAGCAGTACTTC
CASSLNRQGSEQYF
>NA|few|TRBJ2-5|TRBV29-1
TGCAGCGTTGAAGACGCGGGTGCGACGGGGACCCAGTACTTC
CSVEDAGATGTQYF
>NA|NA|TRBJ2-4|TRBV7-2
TGTGCCAGCAGCTTAGTGGCGACAGCGCAAGCCAAAAACATTCAGTACTTC
CASSLVATAQAKNIQYF
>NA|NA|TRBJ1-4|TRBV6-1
TGTGCCAGCAGTGGGAAGTCCTTTGCAACTAATGAAAAACTGTTTTTT
CASSGKSFATNEKLFF
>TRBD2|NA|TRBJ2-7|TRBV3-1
TGTGCCAGCAGCCCCGGGGGGTTACGGTCCTACGAGCAGTACTTC
CASSPGGLRSYEQYF
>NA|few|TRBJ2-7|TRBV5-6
TGTGCCAGCAGCCCCCCGGGTGGGGGATGGTGGGAGCAGTACTTC
CASSPPGGGWWEQYF
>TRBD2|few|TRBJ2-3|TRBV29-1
TGCAGCGCGATCCTAGCGGGAGAATCTCTGGGCACAGATACGCAGTATTTT
CSAILAGESLGTDTQYF
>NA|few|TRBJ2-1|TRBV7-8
TGTGCCAGCAGCTTAGCGGGTACGCGCCTTGAGCAGTTCTTC
CASSLAGTRLEQFF
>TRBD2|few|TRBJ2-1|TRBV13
TGTGCCAGCAGCTTAGAGGGGCTAGCGGGAGTAGGCAATGAGCAGTTCTTC
CASSLEGLAGVGNEQFF
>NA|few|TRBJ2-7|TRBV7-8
TGTGCCAGCAGCTTAGTCTACAGGGAGGACGAGCAGTACTTC
CASSLVYREDEQYF
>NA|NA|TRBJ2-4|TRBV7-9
TGTTCCAGCAGCACACCACCGGGCATTCAGTACTTC
CSSSTPPGIQYF
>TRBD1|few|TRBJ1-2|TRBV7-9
TGTGCCAGCAGCTTGAGGACAGGCGTTTCGTCTAACTATGGCTACACCTTC
CASSLRTGVSSNYGYTF
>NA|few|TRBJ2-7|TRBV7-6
TGTGCCAGCAGCGCCGGTGGAGGCAACTACGAGCAGTACTTC
CASSAGGGNYEQYF
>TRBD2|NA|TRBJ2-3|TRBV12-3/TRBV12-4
TGTGCCAGCAGTTTACCCGGGACTAGCGGCGGCACAGATACGCAGTATTTT
CASSLPGTSGGTDTQYF
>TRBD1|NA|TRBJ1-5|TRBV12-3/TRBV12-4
TGTGCCAGCAGTCCGCGGACAGGGCTTTATAGCAATCAGCCCCAGCATTTT
CASSPRTGLYSNQPQHF
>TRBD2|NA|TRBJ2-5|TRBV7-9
TGTGCCAGCAGCTTTCTAACTAGCGGGGTAGCCGTGACCCAGTACTTC
CASSFLTSGVAVTQYF
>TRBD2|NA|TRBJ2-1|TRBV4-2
TGTGCCAGCAGCCAGGCTAGCGGGACCTCCTCCTACAATGAGCAGTTCTTC
CASSQASGTSSYNEQFF
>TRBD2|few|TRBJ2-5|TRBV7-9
TGTGCCAGCAGCGGGGATAGCGGGAAGAAGACCCAGTACTTC
CASSGDSGKKTQYF